This entry lists 26 T cell receptor beta chains sequenced from one sample in a study of T cells in localized non-small cell lung cancer. Clones were sequenced by immunoSEQ multiplex PCR, and TCRdb holds only the in-frame ones, with some missing. The sample carries over 55,000 clones, 85% to 90% recorded once. The input for sequencing was peripheral blood, taken before any cancer treatment. Receptor source: a woman aged 35-70 years with stage I lung adenocarcinoma.

The gene calls are TRBV6-1 and TRBJ1-5, with D possibly being TRBD1 (6 bases). The length of the CDR3 is 15 residues. The germline CDR1 and CDR2 sequences are MNHNS and SASEGT. Between the trimmed V and J ends, which lost 1 base and 6 bases, there was a span of 13 bases. The CDR3 DNA reads as TGTGCCAGCAGTGAAGGGAGGAGAGGGGGTCAGCCCCAGCATTTT. Translation: CASSEGRRGGQPQHF.

V gene TRBV7-2 combines with J gene TRBJ2-1; D is uncertain. The length of the CDR3 is 12 residues. Germline CDR1 and CDR2: SGHTA and FQGNSA. V shed 1 base and J shed 10 bases, with 8 bases lying between them. CDR3 amino acids: CASSLVMGEQFF. The CDR3 nucleotides are TGTGCCAGCAGCTTAGTGATGGGGGAGCAGTTCTTC.

The chain combines TRBV2 with TRBJ1-2, with D unclear. The CDR3 totals 13 residues. Trimming removed 2 bases at V and 13 bases at J, with 17 bases between. The V gene's germline CDR1 is SNHLY and CDR2 FYNNEI. CDR3 sequence: CASSEPIATTITF. The CDR3 coding sequence is TGTGCCAGCAGTGAACCGATCGCTACGACTATCACCTTC. Supplemented by reference TRBV2 and TRBJ1-2, the full variable domain reads EPEVTQTPSHQVTQMGQEVILRCVPISNHLYFYWYRQILGQKVEFLVSFYNNEISEKSEIFDDQFSVERPDGSNFTLKIRSTKLEDSAMYFCASSEPIATTITFGSGTRLTVV.

The gene calls are TRBV7-3 and TRBJ1-2; no definite D call. The CDR3 has 13 amino acids. Germline V gives CDR1 SGHTA, CDR2 FQGTGA. V was pared by 2 bases and J by 1 base, with 5 bases between. CDR3: CASSLGVNYGYTF. CDR3 sequence (DNA): TGTGCCAGCAGCTTAGGAGTTAACTATGGCTACACCTTC.

This chain uses TRBV29-1 with TRBJ1-2; D unresolved. Deletions cut 6 bases from V and 1 base from J, with 15 bases between. Germline loops: CDR1 SQVTM, CDR2 ANQGSEA. This CDR3 spans 14 amino acids. The CDR3 DNA reads TGCAGCGTGGGCCCTCCTACGGATAACTATGGCTACACCTTC. As protein: CSVGPPTDNYGYTF.

The V and J genes are TRBV6-6 and TRBJ2-1; 9 nucleotides agree with TRBD1. The germline gives CDR1 MNHNY, CDR2 SVGAGI (reference sequence). Losses at the gene ends were 4 bases for V and 6 bases for J; bases not matched to a gene: 10. The CDR3 spans 16 residues. CDR3 region: CASSSPGQGYGNEQFF. CDR3 nucleotide sequence: TGTGCCAGCAGTTCTCCGGGACAGGGTTATGGCAATGAGCAGTTCTTC.

V is TRBV18 and J is TRBJ2-7; TRBD2 matches 9 bases. Germline V gives CDR1 KGHSH, CDR2 LQKENI. The CDR3 spans 13 residues. V lost 6 bases and J lost 5; bases outside the gene matches: 5. The CDR3 nucleotides are TGTGCCAGCTCCTCGGGACTAGCCGACGAGCAGTACTTC. Its protein is CASSSGLADEQYF. Variable domain in full (rest from reference TRBV18 and TRBJ2-7): NAGVMQNPRHLVRRRGQEARLRCSPMKGHSHVYWYRQLPEEGLKFMVYLQKENIIDESGMPKERFSAEFPKEGPSILRIQQVVRGDSAAYFCASSSGLADEQYFGPGTRLTVT.

This chain connects TRBV25-1 to TRBJ2-3; 10 bases are a match to TRBD2. The CDR3 loop spans 16 amino acids. The germline CDR1 and CDR2 sequences are MGHDK and SYGVNS. The junction had 8 bases not matched to a gene; V was cut back by 1 base and J by 7 bases. CDR3 amino acids: CASSELSGRAGNTQYF. In DNA, the CDR3 is TGTGCCAGCAGTGAATTGAGCGGGAGGGCCGGAAATACGCAGTATTTT.

The chain has TRBV25-1 and TRBJ1-2; D possibly corresponds to TRBD1 (5 bases). The CDR3 runs 15 residues. CDR1 is MGHDK, CDR2 SYGVNS, per germline. The germline V and J ends were trimmed by 5 bases and 4 bases, with 17 bases remaining between them. The CDR3 region has the DNA TGTGCCAGCAGTCCCCCTTCAGGGTGGGGCTATGGCTACACCTTC. Translation gives CASSPPSGWGYGYTF.

Only a few counts were recorded for this clone. The chain links TRBV28 to TRBJ1-1; no definite D call. The CDR3 has 11 residues. Trimming cost V 8 bases and J 2 bases, with 6 bases left between them. Per germline, CDR1 MDHEN and CDR2 SYDVKM. CDR3 amino acids: CASRTNTEAFF. The CDR3 nucleotides read TGTGCCAGCCGCACAAACACTGAAGCTTTCTTT.

The CDR3 region is CASSPQAPSIQYF. The CDR3 nucleotides read TGTGCCAGCTCACCACAAGCCCCTTCCATTCAGTACTTC. J is TRBJ2-4 and V is TRBV18; no firm D call. V dropped 1 base and J dropped 9 bases, with 10 bases sitting between them. CDR3 length: 13 amino acids. The germline gives CDR1 KGHSH, CDR2 LQKENI.

The rearrangement uses TRBV7-6 and TRBJ2-1, with D uncertain. The CDR3 is made up of 12 amino acids. V lost 1 base to trimming and J lost 6 bases, with 4 bases between them. Per germline, CDR1 SGHVS and CDR2 FNYEAQ. CDR3: CASSLGSNEQFF. CDR3 bases: TGTGCCAGCAGCTTAGGCTCCAATGAGCAGTTCTTC.

The CDR3, as DNA: TGTGCCAGCAGTGCGCCTAAACAGACTGGCTACACCTTC. Its protein is CASSAPKQTGYTF. The chain uses TRBV28 and TRBJ1-2; D uncertain. V was cut by 5 bases and J by 7 bases, with 14 bases left in between. CDR3 size: 13 residues. Germline lookup yields CDR1 MDHEN and CDR2 SYDVKM.

The rearrangement links TRBV7-9 to TRBJ2-7; D is uncertain. The CDR3 spans 11 residues. Trimming cost V 5 bases and J 4 bases, with 6 bases left between them. Germline assignment: CDR1 SEHNR and CDR2 FQNEAQ (reference sequence). This chain's CDR3 is CASSAAYEQYF. The CDR3, as DNA: TGTGCCAGCAGCGCAGCTTACGAGCAGTACTTC. The full variable domain, rest sourced from reference TRBV7-9 and TRBJ2-7, is DTGVSQNPRHKITKRGQNVTFRCDPISEHNRLYWYRQTLGQGPEFLTYFQNEAQLEKSRLLSDRFSAERPKGSFSTLEIQRTEQGDSAMYLCASSAAYEQYFGPGTRLTVT.

The chain recombines TRBV19 with TRBJ2-2; 8 bases fit TRBD2. There are 13 residues in the CDR3. J gave up 6 bases and V 7 bases, and 4 bases lay outside the gene matches. Germline CDR1 and CDR2: LNHDA and SQIVND (reference sequence). CDR3 nucleotides: TGTGCCAGTAATCTGGGACTAGCCGGGGAGCTGTTTTTT. It translates to CASNLGLAGELFF.

V usage is TRBV5-5 and J usage is TRBJ1-5; perhaps TRBD1 as D (6 bases). The V gene lost 1 base and the J gene lost 7 bases, with 9 bases spanning the gap. CDR1 and CDR2 (germline): SGHKS, YYEKEE (reference sequence). This CDR3 is built from 13 residues. CDR3 in amino acids: CASSLSGGQPQHF. The CDR3, as DNA: TGTGCCAGCAGCTTGTCGGGGGGCCAGCCCCAGCATTTT.

The chain carries TRBV14 and TRBJ2-3, with D uncertain. The CDR3 extends over 13 amino acids. Trimming stripped 3 bases from V and 6 bases from J, with 10 bases between. The V gene's germline CDR1 is SGHDN and CDR2 FVKESK. For the CDR3, the DNA is TGTGCCAGCAGCCAGCCAAATCGGGATACGCAGTATTTT. Amino acid sequence: CASSQPNRDTQYF. The full variable domain, completed using reference TRBV14 and TRBJ2-3, is EAGVTQFPSHSVIEKGQTVTLRCDPISGHDNLYWYRRVMGKEIKFLLHFVKESKQDESGMPNNRFLAERTGGTYSTLKVQPAELEDSGVYFCASSQPNRDTQYFGPGTRLTVL.

The chain combines TRBV9 with TRBJ2-3; TRBD1 aligns across 9 bases. The CDR3 spans 17 residues. CDR1 is SGDLS, CDR2 YYNGEE, per germline. V lost 0 bases to trimming and J lost 4 bases; unmatched junction nucleotides: 9. CDR3 sequence (DNA): TGTGCCAGCAGCGTAGTCGGTGGTGGGACAGGGTCAGATACGCAGTATTTT. This codes for CASSVVGGGTGSDTQYF.

This chain connects TRBV7-7 to TRBJ2-5; TRBD2 matches 9 bases. The CDR3 has 16 amino acids. V lost 5 bases to trimming and J lost 3 bases; unmatched junction nucleotides: 10. Per the germline V gene, CDR1 is SSHAT and CDR2 is FNYEAQ (reference sequence). Here the CDR3 reads CASSQQTLAGKETQYF. The CDR3, as DNA: TGTGCCAGCAGCCAGCAAACCCTAGCGGGGAAAGAGACCCAGTACTTC.

The gene calls are TRBV7-2 and TRBJ2-3; 7 bases match TRBD2. The germline V gene encodes CDR1 SGHTA and CDR2 FQGNSA. This CDR3 is built from 15 residues. V shed 1 base and J 6 bases; nucleotides not matched to a gene: 7. Written as DNA, the CDR3 is TGTGCCAGCAGCTTAGTCCCTCTAGCGGCGGATACGCAGTATTTT. Protein sequence: CASSLVPLAADTQYF.

J is TRBJ2-1 and V is TRBV5-1; TRBD2 matches 11 bases. Germline lookup yields CDR1 SGHRS and CDR2 YFSETQ. After removal of 4 bases from V and 4 bases from J, the junction contained 4 bases not matched to a gene. CDR3 length: 15 residues. The CDR3 DNA reads TGCGCCAGCAGCCCCGGGACTAGCGGTTACAATGAGCAGTTCTTC. It encodes CASSPGTSGYNEQFF.

The chain joins TRBV29-1 to TRBJ1-1; 7 bases fit TRBD1. The CDR3 is made up of 13 amino acids. The V segment lost 7 bases and the J segment 4 bases; nucleotides outside the gene matches: 9. Germline assignment: CDR1 SQVTM and CDR2 ANQGSEA. The CDR3 nucleotides read TGCAGCGCATTCAGGGGGTACGGCACTGAAGCTTTCTTT. The encoded protein is CSAFRGYGTEAFF.

By sample fraction, this clone is medium-sized. This chain links TRBV11-2 with TRBJ2-7, with 9 bases identical to TRBD1. Germline lookup yields CDR1 SGHAT and CDR2 FQNNGV. CDR3 size: 14 residues. With 3 bases clipped from V and 4 bases from J, the junction kept 4 bases outside the gene matches. Here the CDR3 DNA reads TGTGCCAGCAGCTTGACAGGGGGAATGTACGAGCAGTACTTC. Residues: CASSLTGGMYEQYF. The full variable domain, rest sourced from reference TRBV11-2 and TRBJ2-7, is EAGVAQSPRYKIIEKRQSVAFWCNPISGHATLYWYQQILGQGPKLLIQFQNNGVVDDSQLPKDRFSAERLKGVDSTLKIQPAKLEDSAVYLCASSLTGGMYEQYFGPGTRLTVT.

This clone was picked up one time. The rearrangement links TRBV11-2 to TRBJ2-1, with D unresolved. The CDR3 has 14 residues. Trimming removed 0 bases from V and 8 bases from J, with 11 bases in between. Germline V gene data show CDR1 as SGHAT and CDR2 as FQNNGV. The CDR3 is CASSLDINSDEQFF. CDR3 sequence (DNA): TGTGCCAGCAGCTTAGATATAAATAGTGATGAGCAGTTCTTC.

The V and J genes are TRBV5-6 and TRBJ1-4; D is possibly TRBD1 (6 bases). Germline CDR1 SGHDT, CDR2 YYEEEE. The CDR3 has 14 residues. V was clipped by 2 bases and J by 8 bases, with 13 bases between them. DNA for the CDR3: TGTGCCAGCAGCTTAAAACAGGGCGACGAAAAACTGTTTTTT. It translates to CASSLKQGDEKLFF.

The rearrangement links TRBV4-3 to TRBJ2-2; 8 nucleotides align to TRBD2. The CDR3 length is 17 residues. With V trimmed by 1 base and J by 3 bases, 7 bases remained unmatched. Per germline, CDR1 LGHNA and CDR2 YSLEER. In nucleotides, the CDR3 is TGCGCCAGCAGCCAAGGAGTGAGCGGGAGCCACACCGGGGAGCTGTTTTTT. Translated: CASSQGVSGSHTGELFF.